This T cell receptor delta chain appears in the sequencing data of a study of Vδ1+ human thymocytes. General study findings and limits: In the thymus, TRG and TRD repertoires looked highly polyclonal with Gaussian CDR3 lengths.

RNA was extracted from the cells and then reverse transcribed. Multiplex PCR used pooled V-gene forward primers and a constant-region reverse primer to amplify CDR3s. TCRdb called clones from the multiplex PCR reads again using CATT. This table holds 80,000 or so delta-chain clones, around 35% found once. In regard to this clone: Its specificity is unknown.

V was shortened by 9 bases and J by 0 bases, with 20 bases between the two germline ends. Germline V gene data show CDR1 as TSWWSYY and CDR2 as QGS. The CDR3 is made up of 16 amino acids. Specimen: Vdelta1+ gamma-delta thymocytes from the thymus. Subset given: FACS-sorted CD3+ TCRalphabeta- TCRVdelta1+ TCRVdelta2- thymocytes. V is TRDV1 and J is TRDJ1; possibly TRDD2 or TRDD3 for D (5 bases each). This TCR came from a boy in the first two years of life who had congenital heart surgery. This CDR3 is CALGLFLGPYTDKLIF. CDR3 nucleotides: TGTGCTCTGGGCCTTTTCCTGGGTCCCTACACCGATAAACTCATCTTT.